A single sample gave rise to the 24 T cell receptor beta chains below, sequenced in a study of shared clonotypes between healthy human individuals. Repertoires were generated with immunoSEQ multiplex PCR, while TCRdb's copy carries only in-frame clones and drops some. The sample holds 600,000 to 800,000 clones, over 55% seen once. Sequencing was carried out using memory CD4+ T cells sorted from blood. The subset: CD45RA-negative fraction. Receptor source: a woman in her 30s in good health.

The chain combines TRBV2 with TRBJ1-5, with 9 bases matching TRBD1. Germline CDR1 is SNHLY and CDR2 is FYNNEI. The CDR3 consists of 15 residues. The J segment lost 7 bases and the V segment lost 5 bases, leaving 9 bases of the junction unmatched. CDR3 in amino acids: CASSLQGASQQPQHF. The DNA for the CDR3 is TGTGCCAGCAGTTTACAGGGGGCGTCACAACAGCCCCAGCATTTT.

With regard to this clone: Other nucleotide sequences in the sample specify the same CDR3. J is TRBJ2-5 and V is TRBV19; TRBD2 is a possible D gene (6 bases). Trimming removed 3 bases at V and 2 bases at J, with 7 bases between. The CDR3 has 13 residues. Germline CDR1 LNHDA, CDR2 SQIVND (reference sequence). The CDR3 coding sequence is TGTGCCAGTAGTATCGGGAGTCAAGAGACCCAGTACTTC. Translated, it gives CASSIGSQETQYF.

In this sample, this clone turned up a few times. The rearrangement links TRBV19 to TRBJ1-3, with 7 bases identical to TRBD1. Trimming cost V 5 bases and J 0 bases; bases outside gene matches: 13. This CDR3 is 18 amino acids long. Germline CDR1 is LNHDA and CDR2 is SQIVND (reference sequence). The CDR3 sequence is CASSAPGQLSLSGNTIYF. Written as DNA, the CDR3 is TGTGCCAGTAGTGCCCCGGGACAGCTAAGTCTCTCTGGAAACACCATATATTTT.

The J gene is TRBJ2-2, the V gene TRBV25-1; either TRBD1 or TRBD2 may fit D (6 bases each). The CDR3 covers 14 residues. Looked up from germline, CDR1 is MGHDK and CDR2 is SYGVNS. Trimming removed 8 bases from V and 4 bases from J, with 14 bases in between. The CDR3 region has the DNA TGTGCCAGCGCTATGGGGGGCCGCACCGGGGAGCTGTTTTTT. This gives the protein CASAMGGRTGELFF.

The genes are TRBV5-5 and TRBJ2-2; no clear D. CDR1 and CDR2 (germline): SGHKS, YYEKEE (reference sequence). The V gene lost 1 base and the J gene lost 6 bases, with 4 bases spanning the gap. The CDR3 contains 12 residues. The CDR3 DNA reads TGTGCCAGCAGCTTGCCACCCGGGGAGCTGTTTTTT. It specifies CASSLPPGELFF.

The rearrangement uses TRBV6-5 and TRBJ2-7; unclear D gene. CDR1 MNHEY and CDR2 SVGAGI come from the germline V gene. CDR3 size: 12 residues. With 2 bases removed from V and 6 bases from J, the gap between germline ends came to 8 bases. Here the CDR3 DNA reads TGTGCCAGCAGTTACCGGGCCGCCGAGCAGTACTTC. Amino acid sequence: CASSYRAAEQYF.

The rearrangement uses TRBV7-9 and TRBJ1-1; TRBD1 aligns across 8 bases. The CDR3 runs to 14 residues. Germline CDR1 SEHNR, CDR2 FQNEAQ (reference sequence). Trimming cost V 5 bases and J 1 base; bases outside gene matches: 3. Written as DNA, the CDR3 is TGTGCCAGCAGCCACGGACAGGGGAACACTGAAGCTTTCTTT. It yields the protein CASSHGQGNTEAFF.

The table lists this clone with a few counts. The rearrangement uses TRBV28 and TRBJ2-3, with 7 nucleotides matching TRBD1. This CDR3 spans 14 amino acids. V shed 4 bases, J shed 10 bases, and the junction held 11 bases outside the gene matches. The germline CDR1 and CDR2 sequences are MDHEN and SYDVKM. In DNA, the CDR3 is TGTGCCAGCAGTTCCGAACAGGGGCCAGGGGCGCAGTATTTT. It is translated as CASSSEQGPGAQYF.

V gene TRBV5-4 combines with J gene TRBJ2-7, with 11 bases identical to TRBD2. Germline CDR1 reads SGHNT; CDR2 reads YYREEE (reference sequence). The V and J ends lost 1 base and 6 bases, in that order; junction bases with no gene match: 9. This CDR3 has 16 residues. For the CDR3, the DNA is TGTGCCAGCAGCTTGCCTTTAGCGGGAGGGCGGGCCGAGCAGTACTTC. Translated, it gives CASSLPLAGGRAEQYF.

This clone was counted only a few times. This chain connects TRBV30 to TRBJ1-5; D is perhaps TRBD1 (5 bases). Germline values: CDR1 GTSNPN, CDR2 SVGIG (reference sequence). The CDR3 is made up of 13 amino acids. V lost 2 bases and J 6 bases, leaving 11 bases between the germline ends. The CDR3 nucleotides read TGTGCCTGGAGTAAGGACAAGACTCAGCCCCAGCATTTT. It yields the protein CAWSKDKTQPQHF.

This clone was seen a single time. The chain combines TRBV7-9 with TRBJ2-3, with 7 bases aligning to TRBD2. Trimming cost V 4 bases and J 0 bases; bases outside gene matches: 4. CDR1 and CDR2 (germline): SEHNR, FQNEAQ (reference sequence). This CDR3 has 15 residues. The CDR3 region has the DNA TGTGCCAGCAGCTACGGGGGGACTAGCACAGATACGCAGTATTTT. Amino acids: CASSYGGTSTDTQYF.

This chain joins TRBV28 and TRBJ1-2, with D possibly being TRBD1 (6 bases). Germline assignment: CDR1 MDHEN and CDR2 SYDVKM. The CDR3 length is 12 residues. The germline V and J ends were trimmed by 5 bases and 8 bases, with 12 bases remaining between them. The CDR3 DNA reads TGTGCCAGCAGTCCACGGGACAAAGGCTACACCTTC. Translation gives CASSPRDKGYTF.

To note about this clone: Given a much more abundant clone one base away, this may be a read error. The sample has other DNA sequences that encode this CDR3 too. CDR3 residues: CASSQYNEQFF. CDR3 nucleotide sequence: TGTGCCAGCAGTCAATACAATGAGCAGTTCTTC. The chain couples TRBV27 to TRBJ2-1; no clear D gene. Trimming pared 5 bases from V and 4 bases from J, leaving 3 bases between. Germline-derived CDR1 and CDR2 are MNHEY and SMNVEV (reference sequence). CDR3 size: 11 residues.

In the case of this clone: This specimen includes other DNA sequences encoding the same CDR3. The rearrangement uses TRBV7-2 and TRBJ2-1; D tentatively reads TRBD1 or TRBD2 (5 bases each). The CDR3 runs 15 residues. V was trimmed by 1 base and J by 2 bases, leaving 9 bases between them. Per the germline V gene, CDR1 is SGHTA and CDR2 is FQGNSA. CDR3 DNA sequence: TGTGCCAGCAGCTTAGAGGGGACGACCTACAATGAGCAGTTCTTC. Its protein product is CASSLEGTTYNEQFF.

This clone came up once. J is TRBJ2-5 and V is TRBV7-9; perhaps TRBD1 as D (6 bases). This CDR3 contains 12 residues. V gave up 5 bases and J gave up 5 bases, with 9 bases separating them. From germline, CDR1 is SEHNR and CDR2 FQNEAQ (reference sequence). In DNA, the CDR3 is TGTGCCAGCAGCGCAGGGGTGGAGACCCAGTACTTC. It yields the protein CASSAGVETQYF.

The chain couples TRBV4-2 to TRBJ2-7; D call uncertain. Germline V gene lookup returns CDR1 LGHNA and CDR2 YNFKEQ. The CDR3 has 15 amino acids. V gave up 0 bases and J gave up 2 bases, with 11 bases separating them. The CDR3 region has the DNA TGTGCCAGCAGCCAAGATCCGGTCGCGGCCTACGAGCAGTACTTC. Its protein is CASSQDPVAAYEQYF.

The DNA of the CDR3 is TGTGCCAGCAGCTTATTTTCCTCAACAGGGCAGGTCGGTGGCTACACCTTC. Its protein product is CASSLFSSTGQVGGYTF. The chain uses TRBV7-8 and TRBJ1-2; a weak D match, TRBD1 (6 bases). The CDR3 runs 17 residues. Trimming left V 2 bases short and J 7 bases short, with 23 bases between. Germline values: CDR1 SGHVS, CDR2 FQNEAQ.

The rearrangement joins TRBV5-1 to TRBJ2-2; D not certain. Germline loops: CDR1 SGHRS, CDR2 YFSETQ. V lost 0 bases, J lost 1 base, and 7 bases lay in between. The CDR3 covers 15 residues. The CDR3 loop reads CASSLDPVNTGELFF. The CDR3 nucleotides are TGCGCCAGCAGCTTGGACCCGGTGAACACCGGGGAGCTGTTTTTT.

This rearrangement joins TRBV5-1 to TRBJ2-7; perhaps D is TRBD1 or TRBD2 (5 bases each). The CDR3 sequence is 14 residues long. Trimming pared 4 bases from V and 2 bases from J, leaving 13 bases between. Germline lookup yields CDR1 SGHRS and CDR2 YFSETQ. The CDR3 spells CASSGRDVPYEQYF. The CDR3 DNA is TGCGCCAGCAGCGGCCGGGACGTACCCTACGAGCAGTACTTC.

The rearrangement joins TRBV7-8 to TRBJ1-1, with TRBD1 identical over 7 bases. V shed 1 base and J 8 bases; nucleotides not matched to a gene: 7. The V gene's germline CDR1 is SGHVS and CDR2 FQNEAQ. The CDR3 spans 14 residues. The DNA of the CDR3 is TGTGCCAGCAGCTTAGGCCCAGGGGGAAAGGAAGCTTTCTTT. Protein sequence: CASSLGPGGKEAFF.

The sample holds one count of this clone. This chain links TRBV6-6 with TRBJ2-5; TRBD1 agrees at 10 bases. The DNA end is more similar to TRBJ2-7, so the J call may be wrong. CDR1 is MNHNY, CDR2 SVGAGI, per germline (reference sequence). This CDR3 comprises 14 residues. For the CDR3, the DNA is TGTGCCAGCAGTTGGGACAGGGGTTACGGCGAGCAGTACTTC. Translation: CASSWDRGYGEQYF.

The chain has TRBV28 and TRBJ2-7; weak D call: TRBD1 (5 bases). The CDR3 is made up of 15 amino acids. Germline lookup yields CDR1 MDHEN and CDR2 SYDVKM. With 2 bases removed from V and 2 bases from J, the gap between germline ends came to 13 bases. CDR3 bases: TGTGCCAGCAGTTTACCGACCGACAGAGCCTACGAGCAGTACTTC. This encodes CASSLPTDRAYEQYF.

V and J are TRBV6-1 and TRBJ2-5; 8 bases line up with TRBD2. The germline CDR1 and CDR2 sequences are MNHNS and SASEGT. The CDR3 totals 15 residues. The V segment lost 6 bases and the J segment 5 bases; nucleotides outside the gene matches: 11. The CDR3 is CASSPTGTSLETQYF. CDR3 sequence (DNA): TGTGCCAGCAGCCCGACCGGGACTAGTCTTGAGACCCAGTACTTC.

This clone was counted a single time. The chain couples TRBV7-9 to TRBJ2-2, with a weak D call TRBD1 (5 bases). Germline loops: CDR1 SEHNR, CDR2 FQNEAQ (reference sequence). The V and J ends lost 3 bases and 0 bases respectively, with 11 bases between them. CDR3 length: 16 amino acids. The CDR3 DNA reads TGTGCCAGCAGCTTCAGGACACGCGCGAACACCGGGGAGCTGTTTTTT. Translating it yields CASSFRTRANTGELFF.